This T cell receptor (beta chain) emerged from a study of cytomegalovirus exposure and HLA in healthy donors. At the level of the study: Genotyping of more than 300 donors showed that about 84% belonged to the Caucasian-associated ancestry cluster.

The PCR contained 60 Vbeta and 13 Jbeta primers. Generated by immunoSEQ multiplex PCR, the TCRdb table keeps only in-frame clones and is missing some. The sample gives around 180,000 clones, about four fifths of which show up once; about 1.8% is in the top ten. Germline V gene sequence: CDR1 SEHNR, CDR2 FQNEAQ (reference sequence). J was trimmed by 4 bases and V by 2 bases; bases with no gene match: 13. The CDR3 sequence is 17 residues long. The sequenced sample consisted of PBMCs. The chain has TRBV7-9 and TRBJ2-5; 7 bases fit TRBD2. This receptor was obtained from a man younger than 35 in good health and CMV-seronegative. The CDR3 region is CASSLSPTAGAGETQYF. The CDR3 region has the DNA TGTGCCAGCAGCTTAAGCCCGACCGCGGGAGCCGGAGAGACCCAGTACTTC.